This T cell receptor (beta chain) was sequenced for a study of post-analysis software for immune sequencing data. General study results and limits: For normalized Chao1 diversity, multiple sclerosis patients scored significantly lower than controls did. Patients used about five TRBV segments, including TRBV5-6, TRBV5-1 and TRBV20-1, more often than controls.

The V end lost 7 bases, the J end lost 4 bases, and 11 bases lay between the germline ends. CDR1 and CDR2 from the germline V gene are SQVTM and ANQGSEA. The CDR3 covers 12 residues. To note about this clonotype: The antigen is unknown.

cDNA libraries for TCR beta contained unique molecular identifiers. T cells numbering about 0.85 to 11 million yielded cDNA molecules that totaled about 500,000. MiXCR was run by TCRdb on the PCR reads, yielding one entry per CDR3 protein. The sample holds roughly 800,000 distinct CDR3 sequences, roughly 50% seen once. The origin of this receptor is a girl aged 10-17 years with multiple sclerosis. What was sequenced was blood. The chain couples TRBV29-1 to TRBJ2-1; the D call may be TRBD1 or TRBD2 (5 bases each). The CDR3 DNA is TGCAGCGCTAGGGGAGAATACAATGAGCAGTTCTTC. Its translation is CSARGEYNEQFF.